Presented here are 20 T cell receptor beta chains from one specimen sequenced in a study of T-cell reconstitution after alpha-beta-depleted transplantation in children. Preparation of the TCRbeta library used unique molecular identifiers. TCRdb re-analysed the PCR reads in MiXCR, keeping a single row per CDR3 protein. The profile shows about 590,000 distinct CDR3 sequences, approximately 13% of them singletons. The source was PBMCs, mostly from graft donor cells, collected 360 days after TCRalphabeta/CD19-depleted stem cell transplant. The receptor set was obtained from a male patient under 18 who had a stem cell transplant for acute myeloid leukemia, so the T cells may come from the graft donor.

This clonotype was counted many times. The V gene is TRBV12-3 or TRBV12-4, the J gene TRBJ1-2; 10 nucleotides align to TRBD1. Trimming at V came to 11 bases and at J to 8 bases, leaving 8 bases not matched to a gene. The CDR3 is 12 amino acids. CDR3 in DNA: TGTGCCGGATTGACAGGGGGCGGAGGCTACACCTTC. It codes for CAGLTGGGGYTF.

The sample holds a few counts of this clonotype. The CDR3 region has the DNA TGTGCCAGCAGCCCCGGACAGGATAGAAAGGAGTACTTC. Its protein is CASSPGQDRKEYF. The chain has TRBV5-5 and TRBJ2-7; TRBD1 aligns across 7 bases. This CDR3 is 13 amino acids long. Per germline, CDR1 SGHKS and CDR2 YYEKEE (reference sequence). V was pared by 4 bases and J by 11 bases, with 12 bases of the junction left unmatched.

This clonotype was found a few times. The chain combines TRBV12-3 or TRBV12-4 with TRBJ1-6; D remains ambiguous. This CDR3 is 14 amino acids long. Trimming removed 5 bases at V and 6 bases at J, with 11 bases between. The CDR3 protein is CASSDPIPNSPLHF. The CDR3 nucleotides are TGTGCCAGCAGTGACCCGATCCCTAATTCACCCCTCCACTTT.

This clonotype was counted a few times. V usage is TRBV21-1 and J usage is TRBJ2-3; the table calls TRBD2, which could not be checked here. TRBV21-1 is reported as a pseudogene. CDR3 length: 14 residues. The CDR3 reads CASSARLAVLTQYF. CDR3 nucleotide sequence: TGTGCCAGCAGCGCTCGACTAGCGGTTCTAACGCAGTATTTT.

This clonotype was seen a handful of times. The chain has TRBV4-3 and TRBJ2-1, with no clear D. Germline V gene sequence: CDR1 LGHNA, CDR2 YSLEER. Trimming left V 0 bases short and J 9 bases short, with 9 bases between. The CDR3 covers 13 residues. CDR3: CASSQDRPSEQFF. CDR3 DNA: TGCGCCAGCAGCCAAGATAGGCCTAGTGAGCAGTTCTTC.

This clonotype has more than one count but fewer than ten. V and J are TRBV20-1 and TRBJ2-3; no clear D. Germline V gene sequence: CDR1 DFQATT, CDR2 SNEGSKA (reference sequence). The CDR3 is 12 amino acids. V lost 4 bases and J lost 3, with 8 bases in between. The CDR3 sequence: CSATYSTDTQYF. CDR3 nucleotides: TGCAGTGCTACCTACTCGACAGATACGCAGTATTTT.

This clonotype was counted at least ten times. This chain joins TRBV28 and TRBJ2-7; a possible D gene is TRBD2 (6 bases). Looked up from germline, CDR1 is MDHEN and CDR2 is SYDVKM. Trimming took 5 bases from V and 2 from J, leaving 25 bases between them. This CDR3 has 18 amino acids. In nucleotides, the CDR3 is TGTGCCAGCAGTCCTACTTTTTGGGCCGGGAGTACGACCTACGAGCAGTACTTC. Protein product: CASSPTFWAGSTTYEQYF.

The chain is built from TRBV30 and TRBJ2-7; no reliable D call. The germline CDR1 and CDR2 sequences are GTSNPN and SVGIG (reference sequence). Trimming took 3 bases from V and 4 from J, leaving 7 bases between them. The CDR3 extends over 11 amino acids. CDR3: CAWRKLYEQYF. CDR3 sequence (DNA): TGTGCCTGGAGGAAGTTGTACGAGCAGTACTTC.

This chain uses TRBV28 with TRBJ1-1, with a weak D call TRBD1 (5 bases). Trimming pared 1 base from V and 10 bases from J, leaving 10 bases between. From germline, CDR1 is MDHEN and CDR2 SYDVKM. The CDR3 spans 12 residues. CDR3 DNA sequence: TGTGCCAGCAGTTTATCAGGGAAAGTAGCTTTCTTT. This translates into CASSLSGKVAFF.

The CDR3 nucleotides read TGCAGTGCCCCAAGGGACAGGGGGATTGATGAGCAGTTCTTC. Amino acids: CSAPRDRGIDEQFF. The rearrangement links TRBV20-1 to TRBJ2-1; 11 bases are a match to TRBD1. Losses at the gene ends were 6 bases for V and 8 bases for J; bases not matched to a gene: 9. CDR1 and CDR2 (germline): DFQATT, SNEGSKA (reference sequence). The CDR3 runs 14 residues.

The table lists this clonotype with a few counts. This rearrangement joins TRBV29-1 to TRBJ1-1, with a possible D match to TRBD1 (5 bases). Per germline, CDR1 SQVTM and CDR2 ANQGSEA. There are 12 residues in the CDR3. Trimming shortened V by 7 bases and J by 1 base, and 10 bases separated the two germline ends. CDR3 protein: CSAEGRNTEAFF. DNA for the CDR3: TGCAGCGCCGAGGGACGGAACACTGAAGCTTTCTTT. The complete variable domain, with remaining parts taken from reference TRBV29-1 and TRBJ1-1, reads SAVISQKPSRDICQRGTSLTIQCQVDSQVTMMFWYRQQPGQSLTLIATANQGSEATYESGFVIDKFPISRPNLTFSTLTVSNMSPEDSSIYLCSAEGRNTEAFFGQGTRLTVV.

The chain recombines TRBV20-1 with TRBJ2-5; 8 bases match TRBD1. After removal of 7 bases from V and 5 bases from J, the junction contained 3 bases not matched to a gene. CDR3 length: 11 residues. The germline gives CDR1 DFQATT, CDR2 SNEGSKA (reference sequence). CDR3 sequence reads: CSVRGRETQYF. The CDR3 DNA follows: TGCAGTGTCAGGGGGCGTGAGACCCAGTACTTC.

The genes are TRBV24-1 and TRBJ2-7; TRBD1 aligns across 12 bases. In germline, CDR1 is KGHDR, CDR2 SFDVKD. The CDR3 consists of 16 residues. Germline trimming cut 4 bases from V and 3 bases from J; bases unmatched to any gene: 6. DNA for the CDR3: TGTGCCACCAGTGACGCGGGACAGGGGGCGGACTACGAGCAGTACTTC. This translates into CATSDAGQGADYEQYF.

This clonotype was picked up many times. V usage is TRBV5-1 and J usage is TRBJ2-1, with 7 bases that match TRBD2. The germline CDR1 and CDR2 sequences are SGHRS and YFSETQ. The CDR3 has 14 residues. The V segment lost 1 base and the J segment 6 bases; nucleotides outside the gene matches: 4. The CDR3 DNA follows: TGCGCCAGCAGCTTGACTAGCGAGGGCAATGAGCAGTTCTTC. Translated, it gives CASSLTSEGNEQFF.

The genes are TRBV28 and TRBJ2-7, with D perhaps TRBD2 (5 bases). This CDR3 has 12 residues. V dropped 7 bases and J dropped 3 bases, with 10 bases sitting between them. Germline CDR1 and CDR2: MDHEN and SYDVKM. The CDR3 region has the DNA TGTGCCAGCACCGGACTCCGCTACGAGCAGTACTTC. Encoded protein: CASTGLRYEQYF.

This clonotype was detected a few times. The rearrangement joins TRBV12-3 or TRBV12-4 to TRBJ2-7; D is unresolved. CDR3 size: 15 residues. The V gene lost 3 bases and the J gene lost 0 bases, with 12 bases spanning the gap. CDR3 in amino acids: CASSFRLPHSYEQYF. CDR3 bases: TGTGCCAGCAGTTTTCGTCTTCCTCACTCCTACGAGCAGTACTTC.

On this clonotype: Being one base from a much bigger clone, this may be a read error. The chain uses TRBV29-1 and TRBJ2-3, with 7 bases identical to TRBD1. The CDR3 has 12 residues. Germline V gene data show CDR1 as SQVTM and CDR2 as ANQGSEA. V lost 4 bases to trimming and J lost 3 bases; unmatched junction nucleotides: 1. CDR3 nucleotides: TGCAGCGTTGCACAGGGGACAGATACGCAGTATTTT. This translates into CSVAQGTDTQYF.

The chain carries TRBV18 and TRBJ2-2; a possible D gene is TRBD2 (5 bases). CDR3 length equals 15 residues. The V and J ends lost 1 base and 5 bases respectively, with 11 bases between them. Germline CDR1 reads KGHSH; CDR2 reads LQKENI. The CDR3 loop reads CASSPHEGLTGELFF. In nucleotides, the CDR3 is TGTGCCAGCTCACCACATGAGGGTTTGACCGGGGAGCTGTTTTTT.

This clonotype was detected ten times or more. The chain has TRBV6-2 or TRBV6-3 and TRBJ2-7; TRBD2 aligns across 13 bases. V gave up 2 bases and J gave up 3 bases; unmatched junction bases: 16. Looked up from germline, CDR1 is MNHEY and CDR2 is SVGEGT. The CDR3 loop spans 20 amino acids. CDR3 loop: CASSYPFGLAGAWTIYEQYF. The CDR3 DNA sequence: TGTGCCAGCAGTTACCCTTTCGGACTAGCGGGAGCCTGGACCATCTACGAGCAGTACTTC.

The CDR3 nucleotides are TGCAGCGTCTCCCCACTAGCGGGATCCTACAATGAGCAGTTCTTC. It yields the protein CSVSPLAGSYNEQFF. The V call is TRBV29-1, the J call TRBJ2-1; the match to TRBD2 covers 10 bases. This CDR3 contains 15 residues. V lost 6 bases, J lost 1 base, and 6 bases stayed unmatched. Germline loops: CDR1 SQVTM, CDR2 ANQGSEA.